The 2 T cell receptor beta chains listed next were all sequenced from one sample in a study of T cells in Graves' hyperthyroidism and ophthalmopathy. Regions amplified from RNA transcripts were the TCR beta CDR3 regions. The HTBI set primed first-round TCR CDR3 RT-PCR. Via MiXCR, TCRdb re-called the multiplex PCR reads, giving one row per CDR3 protein. The sample has about 500,000 distinct CDR3 sequences; approximately 49% are singletons. Sequencing was carried out using peripheral blood or thyroid tissue (not recorded which). Receptor source: an adult woman with Graves' disease, either hyperthyroidism or ophthalmopathy (not recorded which).

The chain carries TRBV20-1 and TRBJ1-1, with D tentatively TRBD1 (6 bases). Per germline, CDR1 DFQATT and CDR2 SNEGSKA (reference sequence). The CDR3 has 14 residues. Trimming removed 6 bases from V and 4 bases from J, with 18 bases in between. The CDR3 reads CSASVGGGVTEAFF. CDR3 sequence (DNA): TGCAGTGCAAGCGTAGGGGGAGGGGTCACTGAAGCTTTCTTT.

The table lists this clonotype with many counts. This chain uses TRBV5-1 with TRBJ1-6; 7 bases are shared with TRBD1. CDR3 size: 15 residues. The junction had 11 bases not matched to a gene; V was cut back by 5 bases and J by 9 bases. The V gene's germline CDR1 is SGHRS and CDR2 YFSETQ. This CDR3 is CASSLDRVNLSPLHF. The CDR3 DNA follows: TGCGCCAGCAGTCTTGACAGGGTTAATCTTTCACCCCTCCACTTT.